This T cell receptor (beta chain) appears in the sequencing data of a study of CD8 T cells in Susac syndrome. The CDR3 has 16 residues. V dropped 5 bases and J dropped 3; count of bases not matched to a gene: 8. Germline CDR1 reads SGHTA; CDR2 reads FQGTGA. Random hexamers were used to reverse transcribe 0.5 to 1 ug of RNA. Amplification of TCR beta CDR3 was carried out by immunoSEQ multiplex PCR, which covered 54 Vbeta and 13 Jbeta segments. TCRdb reprocessed the immunoSEQ multiplex PCR reads with MiXCR, giving one entry per CDR3 protein. The data contain some 260,000 distinct CDR3 sequences, 80% to 95% of them seen just once; the ten biggest clones take up 0.065% to 0.08%. CD8+ and CD4+ T cells from blood underwent TCR beta sequencing. The multiple sclerosis controls, all treatment-naive patients, had relapsing-remitting disease that was stable or active. FACS was used to enrich TEMRA cells, whereas the CD8+ and CD4+ T cells were obtained by negative isolation.

The chain carries TRBV7-3 and TRBJ2-2; 8 bases are a match to TRBD1. Sequenced input: CD4+ T cells from PBMCs. The receptor was derived from a human donor with multiple sclerosis. The CDR3 bases are TGTGCCAGCAGCGAAAGAGGGACAGGTGACACCGGGGAGCTGTTTTTT. Amino acid sequence: CASSERGTGDTGELFF. The whole variable domain, remainder taken from reference TRBV7-3 and TRBJ2-2, is GAGVSQTPSNKVTEKGKYVELRCDPISGHTALYWYRQSLGQGPEFLIYFQGTGAADDSGLPNDRFFAVRPEGSVSTLKIQRTERGDSAVYLCASSERGTGDTGELFFGEGSRLTVL.